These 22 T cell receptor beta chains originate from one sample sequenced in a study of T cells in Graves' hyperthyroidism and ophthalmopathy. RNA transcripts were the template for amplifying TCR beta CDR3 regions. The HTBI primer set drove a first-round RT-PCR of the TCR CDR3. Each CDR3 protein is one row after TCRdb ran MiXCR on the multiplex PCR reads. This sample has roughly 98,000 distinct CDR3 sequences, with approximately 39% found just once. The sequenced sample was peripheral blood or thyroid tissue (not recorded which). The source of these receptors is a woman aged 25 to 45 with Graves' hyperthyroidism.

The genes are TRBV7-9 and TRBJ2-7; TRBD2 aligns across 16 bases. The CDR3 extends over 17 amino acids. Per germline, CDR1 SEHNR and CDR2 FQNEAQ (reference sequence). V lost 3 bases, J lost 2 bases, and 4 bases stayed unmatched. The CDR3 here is CASSFPGLAGGTYEQYF. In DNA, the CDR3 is TGTGCCAGCAGCTTCCCGGGACTAGCGGGAGGGACCTACGAGCAGTACTTC.

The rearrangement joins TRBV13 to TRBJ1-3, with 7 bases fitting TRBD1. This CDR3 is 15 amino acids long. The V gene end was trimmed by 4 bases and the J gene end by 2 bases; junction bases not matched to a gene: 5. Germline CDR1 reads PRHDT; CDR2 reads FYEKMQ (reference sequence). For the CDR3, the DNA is TGTGCCAGCAGCTCGACAGGGATCGCTGGAAACACCATATATTTT. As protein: CASSSTGIAGNTIYF.

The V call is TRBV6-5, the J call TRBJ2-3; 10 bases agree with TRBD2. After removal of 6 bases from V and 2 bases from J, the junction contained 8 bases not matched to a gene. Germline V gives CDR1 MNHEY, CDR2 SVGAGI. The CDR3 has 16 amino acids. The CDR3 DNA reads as TGTGCCAGCAGACTATTAGCGGGAGGAATCACAGATACGCAGTATTTT. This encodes CASRLLAGGITDTQYF.

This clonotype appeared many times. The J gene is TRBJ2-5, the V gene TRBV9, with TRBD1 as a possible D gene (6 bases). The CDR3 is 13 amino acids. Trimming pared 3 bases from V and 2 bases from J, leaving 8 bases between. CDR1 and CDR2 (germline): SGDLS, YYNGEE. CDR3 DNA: TGTGCCAGCAGCGGACAGGTGCAAGAGACCCAGTACTTC. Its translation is CASSGQVQETQYF.

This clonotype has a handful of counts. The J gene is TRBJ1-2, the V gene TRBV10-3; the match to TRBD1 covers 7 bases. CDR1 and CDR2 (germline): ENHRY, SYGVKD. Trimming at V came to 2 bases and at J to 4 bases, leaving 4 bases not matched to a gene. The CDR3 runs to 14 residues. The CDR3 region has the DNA TGTGCCATCAGTGAGCGGGACAGTGGCTATGGCTACACCTTC. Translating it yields CAISERDSGYGYTF.

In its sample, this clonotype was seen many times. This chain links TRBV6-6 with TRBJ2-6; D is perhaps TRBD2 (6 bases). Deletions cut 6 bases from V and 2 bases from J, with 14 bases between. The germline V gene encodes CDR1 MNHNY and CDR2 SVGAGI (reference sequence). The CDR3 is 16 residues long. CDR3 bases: TGTGCCAGCAGGTTCACTAGCCGGACTGGGGCCAACGTCCTGACTTTC. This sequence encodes CASRFTSRTGANVLTF.

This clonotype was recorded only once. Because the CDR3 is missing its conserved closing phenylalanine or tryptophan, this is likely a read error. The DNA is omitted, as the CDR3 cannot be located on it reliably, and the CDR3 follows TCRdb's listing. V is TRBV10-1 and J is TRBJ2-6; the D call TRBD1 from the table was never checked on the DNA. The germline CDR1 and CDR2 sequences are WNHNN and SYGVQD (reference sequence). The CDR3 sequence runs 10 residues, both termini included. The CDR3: CASRGQVIWI.

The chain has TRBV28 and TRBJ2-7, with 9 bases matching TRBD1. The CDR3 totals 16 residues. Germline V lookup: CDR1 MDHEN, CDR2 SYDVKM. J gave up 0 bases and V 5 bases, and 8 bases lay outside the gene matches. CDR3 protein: CASSAPTGGSSYEQYF. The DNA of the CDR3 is TGTGCCAGCAGTGCGCCGACAGGGGGATCCTCCTACGAGCAGTACTTC.

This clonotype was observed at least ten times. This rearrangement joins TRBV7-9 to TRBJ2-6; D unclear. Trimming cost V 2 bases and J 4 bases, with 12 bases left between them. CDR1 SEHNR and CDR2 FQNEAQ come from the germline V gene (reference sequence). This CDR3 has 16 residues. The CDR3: CASSLFPVHGANVLTF. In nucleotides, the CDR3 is TGTGCCAGCAGCTTATTCCCGGTTCACGGGGCCAACGTCCTGACTTTC. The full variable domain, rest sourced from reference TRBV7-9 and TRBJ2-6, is DTGVSQNPRHKITKRGQNVTFRCDPISEHNRLYWYRQTLGQGPEFLTYFQNEAQLEKSRLLSDRFSAERPKGSFSTLEIQRTEQGDSAMYLCASSLFPVHGANVLTFGAGSRLTVL.

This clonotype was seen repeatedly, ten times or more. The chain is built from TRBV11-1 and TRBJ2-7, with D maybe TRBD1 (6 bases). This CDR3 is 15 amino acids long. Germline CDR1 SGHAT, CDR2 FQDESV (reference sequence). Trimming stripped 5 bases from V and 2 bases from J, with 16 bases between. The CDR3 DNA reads TGTGCCAGCAGCCTGGGGACAAGGCAGACCTACGAGCAGTACTTC. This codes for CASSLGTRQTYEQYF.

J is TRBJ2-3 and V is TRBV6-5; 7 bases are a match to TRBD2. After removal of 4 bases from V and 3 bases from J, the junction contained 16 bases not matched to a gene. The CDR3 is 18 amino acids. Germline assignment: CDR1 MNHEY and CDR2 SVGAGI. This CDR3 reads CASSSVPVTSWETDTQYF. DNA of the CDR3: TGTGCCAGCAGTTCCGTACCCGTGACTAGCTGGGAAACAGATACGCAGTATTTT.

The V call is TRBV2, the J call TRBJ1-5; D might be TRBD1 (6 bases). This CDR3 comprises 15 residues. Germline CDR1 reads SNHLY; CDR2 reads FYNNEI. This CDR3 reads CARVDRPYSNQPQHF. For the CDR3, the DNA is TGTGCTAGAGTGGACAGACCATATAGCAATCAGCCCCAGCATTTT.

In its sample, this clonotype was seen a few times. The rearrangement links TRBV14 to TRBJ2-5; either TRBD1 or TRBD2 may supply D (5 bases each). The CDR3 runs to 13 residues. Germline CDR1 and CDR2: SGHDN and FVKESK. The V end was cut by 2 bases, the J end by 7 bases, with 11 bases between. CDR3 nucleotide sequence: TGTGCCAGCAGCCAATGGGAGAGGGGGACCCAGTACTTC. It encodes CASSQWERGTQYF.

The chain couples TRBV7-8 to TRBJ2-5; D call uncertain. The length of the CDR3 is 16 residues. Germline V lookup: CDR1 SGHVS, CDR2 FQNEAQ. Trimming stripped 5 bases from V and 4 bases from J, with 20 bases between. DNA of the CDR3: TGTGCCAGCAGCCAAATTTTTCAGCGTAGTATAGAGACCCAGTACTTC. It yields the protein CASSQIFQRSIETQYF.

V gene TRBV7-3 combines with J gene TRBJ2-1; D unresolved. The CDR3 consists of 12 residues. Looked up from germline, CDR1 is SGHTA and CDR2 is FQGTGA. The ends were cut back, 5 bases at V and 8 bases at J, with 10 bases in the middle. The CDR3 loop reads CASSVDPHEQFF. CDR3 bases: TGTGCCAGCAGCGTGGACCCCCATGAGCAGTTCTTC.

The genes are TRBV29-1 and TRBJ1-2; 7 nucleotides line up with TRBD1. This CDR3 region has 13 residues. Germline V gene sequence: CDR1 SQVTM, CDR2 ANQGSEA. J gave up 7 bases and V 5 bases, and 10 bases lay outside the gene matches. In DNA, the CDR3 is TGCAGCGTTCCGGCAGACAGGGCGGGTGGCTACACCTTC. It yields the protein CSVPADRAGGYTF.

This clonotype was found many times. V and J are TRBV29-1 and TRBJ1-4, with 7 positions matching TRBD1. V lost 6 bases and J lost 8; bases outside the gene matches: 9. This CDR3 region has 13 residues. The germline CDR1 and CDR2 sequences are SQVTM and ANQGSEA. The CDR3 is CSVRTGLGEKLFF. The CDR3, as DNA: TGCAGCGTCCGGACAGGTCTGGGGGAAAAACTGTTTTTT.

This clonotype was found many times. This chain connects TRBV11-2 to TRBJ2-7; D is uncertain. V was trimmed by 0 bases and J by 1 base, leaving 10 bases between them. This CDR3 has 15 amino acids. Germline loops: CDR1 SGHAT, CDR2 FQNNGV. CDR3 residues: CASSLEGWPSYEQYF. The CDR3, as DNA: TGTGCCAGCAGCTTAGAAGGTTGGCCATCCTACGAGCAGTACTTC. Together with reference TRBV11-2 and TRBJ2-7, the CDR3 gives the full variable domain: EAGVAQSPRYKIIEKRQSVAFWCNPISGHATLYWYQQILGQGPKLLIQFQNNGVVDDSQLPKDRFSAERLKGVDSTLKIQPAKLEDSAVYLCASSLEGWPSYEQYFGPGTRLTVT.

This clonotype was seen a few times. The CDR3 protein is CASTKGSGISYEQYF. Written as DNA, the CDR3 is TGTGCCAGCACCAAGGGTAGCGGGATTTCCTACGAGCAGTACTTC. The J gene is TRBJ2-7, the V gene TRBV28; 8 bases are a match to TRBD2. The CDR3 consists of 15 residues. V dropped 7 bases and J dropped 1; count of bases not matched to a gene: 9. Germline V gene lookup returns CDR1 MDHEN and CDR2 SYDVKM.

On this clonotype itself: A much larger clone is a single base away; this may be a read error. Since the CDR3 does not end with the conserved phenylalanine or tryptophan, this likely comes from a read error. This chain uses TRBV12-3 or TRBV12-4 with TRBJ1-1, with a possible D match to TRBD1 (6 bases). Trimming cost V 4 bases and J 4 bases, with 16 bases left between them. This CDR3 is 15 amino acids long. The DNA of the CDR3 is TGTGCCAGCAGTTCGTTAACAGGGAGTGGCACTGAAGCTTTCCTT. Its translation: CASSSLTGSGTEAFL.

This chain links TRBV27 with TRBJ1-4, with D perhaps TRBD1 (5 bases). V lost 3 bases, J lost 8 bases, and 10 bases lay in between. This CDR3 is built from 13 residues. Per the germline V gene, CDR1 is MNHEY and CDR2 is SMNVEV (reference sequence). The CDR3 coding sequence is TGTGCCAGCAGTTTCACGGGGCCCGAAAAACTGTTTTTT. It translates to CASSFTGPEKLFF. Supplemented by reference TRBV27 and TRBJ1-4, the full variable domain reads EAQVTQNPRYLITVTGKKLTVTCSQNMNHEYMSWYRQDPGLGLRQIYYSMNVEVTDKGDVPEGYKVSRKEKRNFPLILESPSPNQTSLYFCASSFTGPEKLFFGSGTQLSVL.

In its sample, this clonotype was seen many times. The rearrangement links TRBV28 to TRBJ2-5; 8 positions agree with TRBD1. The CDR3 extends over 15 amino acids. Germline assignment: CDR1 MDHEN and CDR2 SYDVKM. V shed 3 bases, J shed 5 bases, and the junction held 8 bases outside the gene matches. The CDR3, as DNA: TGTGCCAGCAGTTTTAGTCAGGGGGCGCGGGAGACCCAGTACTTC. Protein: CASSFSQGARETQYF.